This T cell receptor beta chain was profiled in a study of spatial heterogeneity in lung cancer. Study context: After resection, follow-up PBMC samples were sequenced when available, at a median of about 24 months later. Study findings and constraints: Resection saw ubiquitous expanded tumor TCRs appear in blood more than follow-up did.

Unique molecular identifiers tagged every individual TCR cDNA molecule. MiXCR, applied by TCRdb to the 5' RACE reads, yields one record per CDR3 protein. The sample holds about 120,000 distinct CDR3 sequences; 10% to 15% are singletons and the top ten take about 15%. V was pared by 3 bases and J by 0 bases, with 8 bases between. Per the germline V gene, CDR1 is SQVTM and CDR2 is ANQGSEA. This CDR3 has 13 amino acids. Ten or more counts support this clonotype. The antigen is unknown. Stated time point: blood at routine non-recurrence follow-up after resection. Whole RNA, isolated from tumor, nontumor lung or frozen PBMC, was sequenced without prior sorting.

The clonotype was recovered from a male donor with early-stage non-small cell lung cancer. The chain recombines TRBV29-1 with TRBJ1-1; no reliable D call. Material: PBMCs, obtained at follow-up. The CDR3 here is CSVEATVNTEAFF. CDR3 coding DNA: TGCAGCGTTGAGGCTACGGTGAACACTGAAGCTTTCTTT.